The 29 T cell receptor beta chains in this list originate from one sample, sequenced in a study of blood T cell repertoires in COVID-19. The data were produced by immunoSEQ multiplex PCR, yet TCRdb's version contains in-frame clones alone and is incomplete. This sample yields fewer than 350,000 clones, of which 85% are seen a single time; about 2.3% belongs to the top ten. Material: PBMCs or T cells enriched from blood (not recorded which). The source is a woman in her fifties or sixties who had recovered from COVID-19.

This chain links TRBV30 with TRBJ1-1; the D gene is possibly TRBD1 (6 bases). CDR1 is GTSNPN and CDR2 is SVGIG in the germline V gene (reference sequence). The V gene lost 3 bases and the J gene lost 4 bases, with 9 bases spanning the gap. The CDR3 loop spans 12 amino acids. DNA of the CDR3: TGTGCCTGGAGGGACAGTGCCACTGAAGCTTTCTTT. As protein: CAWRDSATEAFF.

The chain has TRBV30 and TRBJ1-4; TRBD1 agrees at 10 bases. The CDR3 has 13 amino acids. From germline, CDR1 is GTSNPN and CDR2 SVGIG (reference sequence). Germline trimming cut 5 bases from V and 12 bases from J; bases unmatched to any gene: 9. The CDR3 is CAWGDRGAEELFF. The CDR3 coding sequence is TGTGCCTGGGGGGACAGGGGCGCGGAGGAACTGTTTTTT.

V is TRBV5-1 and J is TRBJ1-1; D unresolved. Per the germline V gene, CDR1 is SGHRS and CDR2 is YFSETQ. The CDR3 totals 15 residues. V lost 5 bases, J lost 0 bases, and 14 bases lay in between. DNA of the CDR3: TGCGCCAGCAGTCCCGGTTGGGGAGTGAACACTGAAGCTTTCTTT. Its translation: CASSPGWGVNTEAFF.

This chain links TRBV5-1 with TRBJ1-1; the D is unclear. Germline lookup yields CDR1 SGHRS and CDR2 YFSETQ. The CDR3 spans 15 residues. Trimming took off 1 base at V and 1 base at J, with 11 bases between the two ends. DNA of the CDR3: TGCGCCAGCAGCTTGTTTGCGGGAGAGAACACTGAAGCTTTCTTT. Amino acid sequence: CASSLFAGENTEAFF.

V is TRBV27 and J is TRBJ1-5; 8 bases agree with TRBD1. Losses at the gene ends were 0 bases for V and 7 bases for J; bases not matched to a gene: 2. The germline gives CDR1 MNHEY, CDR2 SMNVEV (reference sequence). This CDR3 region has 14 residues. DNA for the CDR3: TGTGCCAGCAGTTTATCTCAGGGGGCCCAGCCCCAGCATTTT. This encodes CASSLSQGAQPQHF.

The chain carries TRBV9 and TRBJ2-2; 7 nucleotides align to TRBD2. The germline V gene has CDR1 SGDLS and CDR2 YYNGEE. This CDR3 contains 15 residues. After removal of 0 bases from V and 9 bases from J, the junction contained 8 bases not matched to a gene. CDR3 coding DNA: TGTGCCAGCAGCGTAGCTGACGGCGGGAGCTGGGAGCTGTTTTTT. Translation: CASSVADGGSWELFF.

V is TRBV18 and J is TRBJ2-2, with 8 bases identical to TRBD1. After removal of 6 bases from V and 5 bases from J, the junction contained 5 bases not matched to a gene. Germline CDR1 is KGHSH and CDR2 is LQKENI. The CDR3 length is 14 residues. The CDR3 spells CASSPGQGTGELFF. CDR3 nucleotide sequence: TGTGCCAGCTCCCCCGGACAGGGAACCGGGGAGCTGTTTTTT.

This chain uses TRBV28 with TRBJ2-3; 9 nucleotides line up with TRBD2. Trimming cost V 5 bases and J 2 bases; bases outside gene matches: 5. This CDR3 is 15 amino acids long. Germline loops: CDR1 MDHEN, CDR2 SYDVKM. The DNA of the CDR3 is TGTGCCAGCAGTGTGGGACTAGCCGACACAGATACGCAGTATTTT. Translated: CASSVGLADTDTQYF.

The J gene is TRBJ2-7, the V gene TRBV7-6; 7 bases are a match to TRBD1. V lost 5 bases, J lost 0 bases, and 7 bases stayed unmatched. The CDR3 runs to 15 residues. From germline, CDR1 is SGHVS and CDR2 FNYEAQ. CDR3 sequence (DNA): TGTGCCAGCAGCATCCTACAGGGGCCCTCCTACGAGCAGTACTTC. Amino acids: CASSILQGPSYEQYF. The whole variable domain, filled in from reference TRBV7-6 and TRBJ2-7, reads GAGVSQSPRYKVTKRGQDVALRCDPISGHVSLYWYRQALGQGPEFLTYFNYEAQQDKSGLPNDRFSAERPEGSISTLTIQRTEQRDSAMYRCASSILQGPSYEQYFGPGTRLTVT.

The chain recombines TRBV6-2 or TRBV6-3 with TRBJ1-3; a weak D match, TRBD1 (5 bases). Germline CDR1 reads MNHEY; CDR2 reads SVGEGT. Trimming removed 1 base from V and 7 bases from J, with 5 bases in between. The CDR3 extends over 12 amino acids. The CDR3 protein is CASSYWGNTIYF. CDR3 coding DNA: TGTGCCAGCAGTTACTGGGGCAACACCATATATTTT.

The chain couples TRBV18 to TRBJ1-2; 7 nucleotides align to TRBD1. Germline assignment: CDR1 KGHSH and CDR2 LQKENI. With V trimmed by 5 bases and J by 0 bases, 12 bases remained unmatched. The CDR3 length is 17 residues. This CDR3 is CASSSRQGSTPNYGYTF. In DNA form, the CDR3 reads TGTGCCAGCTCATCCCGACAGGGATCCACTCCTAACTATGGCTACACCTTC.

The rearrangement uses TRBV11-2 and TRBJ1-2, with D perhaps matching TRBD1 (6 bases). V gave up 1 base and J gave up 4 bases, with 13 bases separating them. The CDR3 loop spans 15 amino acids. Per the germline V gene, CDR1 is SGHAT and CDR2 is FQNNGV. The CDR3 protein is CASSLARRGTYGYTF. CDR3 nucleotides: TGTGCCAGCAGCTTAGCCCGAAGGGGGACCTATGGCTACACCTTC.

The chain carries TRBV5-1 and TRBJ2-3; 12 nucleotides match TRBD1. V shed 5 bases and J 4 bases; nucleotides not matched to a gene: 8. CDR1 and CDR2 from the germline V gene are SGHRS and YFSETQ. The CDR3 covers 16 residues. As DNA, the CDR3 is TGCGCCAGCAGGCCCTCCGGGACAGGGGGCCCAGATACGCAGTATTTT. Its translation is CASRPSGTGGPDTQYF.

V and J are TRBV5-4 and TRBJ1-6, with a weak D call TRBD1 (5 bases). CDR1 is SGHNT and CDR2 is YYREEE in the germline V gene (reference sequence). V dropped 4 bases and J dropped 9 bases, with 14 bases sitting between them. The CDR3 consists of 14 residues. CDR3 bases: TGTGCCAGCAGCCGGGACTTCTCTGGTTCACCCCTCCACTTT. Amino acids: CASSRDFSGSPLHF.

The chain employs TRBV19 and TRBJ2-1, with D perhaps matching TRBD1 (5 bases). The V gene's germline CDR1 is LNHDA and CDR2 SQIVND (reference sequence). The CDR3 consists of 18 residues. V was pared by 1 base and J by 1 base, with 17 bases between. CDR3 loop: CASSIGYTQAESYNEQFF. The CDR3 bases are TGTGCCAGTAGTATAGGCTACACACAGGCGGAGTCCTACAATGAGCAGTTCTTC.

J is TRBJ2-3 and V is TRBV7-9; TRBD2 matches at 7 bases. The CDR3 consists of 16 residues. Germline assignment: CDR1 SEHNR and CDR2 FQNEAQ (reference sequence). V lost 3 bases and J lost 0; bases outside the gene matches: 6. The CDR3 bases are TGTGCCAGCAGCTTCTTAGCGGGCGTCAGCACAGATACGCAGTATTTT. Protein sequence: CASSFLAGVSTDTQYF.

V is TRBV14 and J is TRBJ1-4, with 8 bases fitting TRBD1. The CDR3 loop spans 20 amino acids. The germline gives CDR1 SGHDN, CDR2 FVKESK. V lost 6 bases and J lost 0; bases outside the gene matches: 18. In DNA, the CDR3 is TGTGCCAGCAGTAGGCAATCTGGACAGGGATCTTTCTCAACTAATGAAAAACTGTTTTTT. Amino acid sequence: CASSRQSGQGSFSTNEKLFF. The variable domain in full, completed from reference TRBV14 and TRBJ1-4, reads EAGVTQFPSHSVIEKGQTVTLRCDPISGHDNLYWYRRVMGKEIKFLLHFVKESKQDESGMPNNRFLAERTGGTYSTLKVQPAELEDSGVYFCASSRQSGQGSFSTNEKLFFGSGTQLSVL.

This clone was seen a few times. This chain links TRBV9 with TRBJ2-7, with a weak D call TRBD1 (6 bases). CDR3 length: 15 amino acids. V was cut by 1 base and J by 2 bases, with 13 bases left in between. From germline, CDR1 is SGDLS and CDR2 YYNGEE. The CDR3 coding sequence is TGTGCCAGCAGCGTAAGTACAGGGAAGACCTACGAGCAGTACTTC. Protein sequence: CASSVSTGKTYEQYF. Together with reference TRBV9 and TRBJ2-7, the CDR3 gives the full variable domain: DSGVTQTPKHLITATGQRVTLRCSPRSGDLSVYWYQQSLDQGLQFLIQYYNGEERAKGNILERFSAQQFPDLHSELNLSSLELGDSALYFCASSVSTGKTYEQYFGPGTRLTVT.

The gene calls are TRBV5-1 and TRBJ2-3, with TRBD1 matching 7 bases. The V gene's germline CDR1 is SGHRS and CDR2 YFSETQ. Trimming took 3 bases from V and 4 from J; bases not matched to a gene: 11. This CDR3 spans 16 amino acids. The CDR3: CASSSVLGGSSDTQYF. The CDR3 bases are TGCGCCAGCAGCTCGGTACTAGGGGGCAGCTCAGATACGCAGTATTTT.

This clone was seen only once. The rearrangement links TRBV30 to TRBJ1-6; D possibly corresponds to TRBD1 (5 bases). The CDR3 runs to 12 residues. V dropped 3 bases and J dropped 8 bases, with 8 bases sitting between them. Germline V gives CDR1 GTSNPN, CDR2 SVGIG (reference sequence). CDR3 sequence reads: CAWRPGDSPLHF. CDR3 DNA: TGTGCCTGGAGACCGGGGGATTCACCCCTCCACTTT.

Written as DNA, the CDR3 is TGTGCCAGCAGTTACTCGAGAGGCGGCGGCCTAGCCAAAAACATTCAGTACTTC. Translating it yields CASSYSRGGGLAKNIQYF. The V and J genes are TRBV6-2 or TRBV6-3 and TRBJ2-4; D is unresolved. The germline V and J ends were trimmed by 0 bases and 0 bases, with 15 bases remaining between them. This CDR3 has 18 residues. Germline V CDR1 and CDR2: MNHEY, SVGEGT.

The genes are TRBV7-2 and TRBJ2-5; 10 positions agree with TRBD2. The CDR3 is made up of 16 amino acids. The trim removed 5 bases at V and 5 bases at J, leaving 11 bases unmatched. In germline, CDR1 is SGHTA, CDR2 FQGNSA. The chain's CDR3 is CASSPSLAGVRETQYF. The DNA of the CDR3 is TGTGCCAGCAGCCCCTCCCTAGCGGGGGTCCGGGAGACCCAGTACTTC.

This clone has only a few counts. This chain links TRBV28 with TRBJ1-1; D perhaps matches TRBD1 (5 bases). The germline V and J ends were trimmed by 1 base and 4 bases, with 13 bases remaining between them. CDR3 size: 15 residues. Germline V CDR1 and CDR2: MDHEN, SYDVKM. CDR3 loop: CASSLSRGRSTEAFF. The CDR3 DNA reads TGTGCCAGCAGTTTATCGCGGGGGAGATCCACTGAAGCTTTCTTT.

The chain couples TRBV30 to TRBJ1-4; D remains unclear. Germline lookup yields CDR1 GTSNPN and CDR2 SVGIG (reference sequence). The CDR3 has 15 amino acids. The V and J ends lost 4 bases and 4 bases respectively, with 16 bases between them. The CDR3 here is CAWTPQWAGNEKLFF. The CDR3 bases are TGTGCCTGGACCCCCCAGTGGGCCGGTAATGAAAAACTGTTTTTT.

In this sample, this clone turned up a few times. The chain carries TRBV5-1 and TRBJ1-2; the match to TRBD1 covers 8 bases. After removal of 6 bases from V and 4 bases from J, the junction contained 5 bases not matched to a gene. This CDR3 region has 13 residues. CDR1 is SGHRS and CDR2 is YFSETQ in the germline V gene. In DNA form, the CDR3 reads TGCGCCAGCACGGAACAGGGGGGCTATGGCTACACCTTC. Its translation: CASTEQGGYGYTF.

This clone was picked up one time. V usage is TRBV27 and J usage is TRBJ1-4; D not resolved. The CDR3 contains 14 residues. V lost 4 bases, J lost 0 bases, and 6 bases lay in between. The germline CDR1 and CDR2 sequences are MNHEY and SMNVEV (reference sequence). The CDR3 spells CASSSGATNEKLFF. The CDR3 DNA follows: TGTGCCAGCAGTTCCGGGGCAACTAATGAAAAACTGTTTTTT.

The genes are TRBV27 and TRBJ2-3, with TRBD2 matching over 10 bases. With 5 bases clipped from V and 0 bases from J, the junction kept 11 bases outside the gene matches. Germline-derived CDR1 and CDR2 are MNHEY and SMNVEV (reference sequence). This CDR3 contains 18 residues. The CDR3 sequence is CASSELAGGPASTDTQYF. The CDR3 coding sequence is TGTGCCAGCAGTGAATTAGCGGGGGGCCCAGCTAGCACAGATACGCAGTATTTT.

This clone was observed a handful of times. The chain has TRBV28 and TRBJ1-4; no clear D gene. V was pared by 6 bases and J by 7 bases, with 18 bases between. The V gene's germline CDR1 is MDHEN and CDR2 SYDVKM. This CDR3 contains 15 residues. The CDR3 DNA sequence: TGTGCCAGCAGATTTATGCGTTCCGGCGGTGAAAAACTGTTTTTT. Translating gives CASRFMRSGGEKLFF. Variable domain in full (rest from reference TRBV28 and TRBJ1-4): DVKVTQSSRYLVKRTGEKVFLECVQDMDHENMFWYRQDPGLGLRLIYFSYDVKMKEKGDIPEGYSVSREKKERFSLILESASTNQTSMYLCASRFMRSGGEKLFFGSGTQLSVL.

The V gene is TRBV5-1, the J gene TRBJ2-7, with 7 bases fitting TRBD2. The CDR3 loop spans 17 amino acids. Trimming at V came to 4 bases and at J to 6 bases, leaving 19 bases not matched to a gene. CDR1 and CDR2 from the germline V gene are SGHRS and YFSETQ. The CDR3 DNA sequence: TGCGCCAGCAGCCCTGACTTGGTGGGGGGGGTGCCCATCGAGCAGTACTTC. Translation gives CASSPDLVGGVPIEQYF.